These T cell receptor beta chains were read from a single sample in a study of cytomegalovirus exposure and HLA in healthy donors. Sequencing was performed with immunoSEQ multiplex PCR; in TCRdb, only in-frame clones are kept and a portion is missing. The top ten clones hold around 6.3% of a sample with some 150,000 clones, around 74% of them seen once. Sequencing was carried out using PBMCs. The receptors were sampled from a man in his fifties or sixties in good health and CMV-seropositive. The CDR3 runs from the conserved cysteine through the conserved F or W. The order of the fields is CDR3 DNA, CDR3 protein, D gene, clone size, J gene, V gene. A D gene is named only where the DNA matches it firmly. Rows may omit the clone size; those that give it use once, few, many or a size class.

CDR3nt: TGTGCCACCAGCAGAGCGGAGGGAGTCCGCTACGAGCAGTACTTC
CDR3aa: CATSRAEGVRYEQYF
d_gene: NA
abundance: NA
j_gene: TRBJ2-7
v_gene: TRBV15

CDR3nt: TGTGCCAGCAGCTCCCCCACTAGCGGGGGACACTCCTACGAGCAGTACTTC
CDR3aa: CASSSPTSGGHSYEQYF
d_gene: TRBD2
abundance: few
j_gene: TRBJ2-7
v_gene: TRBV7-9

CDR3nt: TGTGCCAGCAGTGAGGGACTCTATGGCTACACCTTC
CDR3aa: CASSEGLYGYTF
d_gene: NA
abundance: NA
j_gene: TRBJ1-2
v_gene: TRBV6-1

CDR3nt: TGTGCCGGCGGATCGGACGGGGGAAGCAATCAGCCCCAGCATTTT
CDR3aa: CAGGSDGGSNQPQHF
d_gene: NA
abundance: NA
j_gene: TRBJ1-5
v_gene: TRBV28

CDR3nt: TGTGCCAGCAGTTTCCTAGCGGGTTCATCAGATACGCAGTATTTT
CDR3aa: CASSFLAGSSDTQYF
d_gene: TRBD2
abundance: once
j_gene: TRBJ2-3
v_gene: TRBV27

CDR3nt: TGTGCCAGCAGCTTAGTTGGGGGGGCTTTGTACAATGAGCAGTTCTTC
CDR3aa: CASSLVGGALYNEQFF
d_gene: NA
abundance: NA
j_gene: TRBJ2-1
v_gene: TRBV7-8

CDR3nt: TGTGCCAGCAGCCTGACAGGGAAGCATGAGCAGTTCTTC
CDR3aa: CASSLTGKHEQFF
d_gene: TRBD1
abundance: once
j_gene: TRBJ2-1
v_gene: TRBV28

CDR3nt: TGCGCCAGCAGCTTGGCCCCAGGGTTGGCCTATGGCTACACCTTC
CDR3aa: CASSLAPGLAYGYTF
d_gene: NA
abundance: NA
j_gene: TRBJ1-2
v_gene: TRBV5-1

CDR3nt: TGTGCCAGCAGTCAAAGACTAGCGGACAATGAGCAGTTCTTC
CDR3aa: CASSQRLADNEQFF
d_gene: TRBD2
abundance: NA
j_gene: TRBJ2-1
v_gene: TRBV6-1

CDR3nt: TGTGCCTGGAGGGGGGGACAGGGCAATTACGAGCAGTACTTC
CDR3aa: CAWRGGQGNYEQYF
d_gene: TRBD1
abundance: NA
j_gene: TRBJ2-7
v_gene: TRBV30

CDR3nt: TGTGCCAGCAGTGTCGGCGGGAGAGGCGAGCAGTACTTC
CDR3aa: CASSVGGRGEQYF
d_gene: TRBD2
abundance: few
j_gene: TRBJ2-7
v_gene: TRBV2

CDR3nt: TGCGCCAGCAGAAGGGGGACTAGCGACCAAGAGACCCAGTACTTC
CDR3aa: CASRRGTSDQETQYF
d_gene: TRBD2
abundance: NA
j_gene: TRBJ2-5
v_gene: TRBV5-1

CDR3nt: TGTGCCAGCAGCCAAGAACTCCAGGGGGCTCGGGAGACCCAGTACTTC
CDR3aa: CASSQELQGARETQYF
d_gene: TRBD1
abundance: NA
j_gene: TRBJ2-5
v_gene: TRBV4-2